The 2 T cell receptor beta chains reported below all come from one sample, sequenced in a study of CD8+CD57+ T cells in acquired aplastic anemia. TCR beta VDJ combinations and CDR3 sequences were profiled from genomic DNA. Using its own MiXCR run on the reads, TCRdb lists one record per CDR3 protein. The sample yields hundreds of thousands of distinct CDR3 sequences, under 80% seen once. The sample was sorted CD4+, CD8+, or CD8+CD57+ T cells (not recorded which) from PBMCs. The receptors were gathered from a human donor in good health, serving as a control.

This clonotype was picked up one time. The chain carries TRBV5-1 and TRBJ2-1; tentative D call: TRBD2 (5 bases). CDR1 is SGHRS, CDR2 YFSETQ, per germline. The CDR3 is made up of 13 amino acids. The V gene lost 2 bases and the J gene lost 7 bases, with 10 bases spanning the gap. Written as DNA, the CDR3 is TGCGCCAGCAGCTTAGGACTCGGGAATGAGCAGTTCTTC. The encoded protein is CASSLGLGNEQFF.

This clonotype was observed at least ten times. The V call is TRBV11-3, the J call TRBJ1-4; possible D gene TRBD1, 6 bases. Between the trimmed V and J ends, which lost 5 bases and 8 bases, there was a span of 9 bases. Germline CDR1 and CDR2: SGHNT and YENEEA. This CDR3 has 12 amino acids. DNA of the CDR3: TGTGCCAGCAGCAAGGACAGCGAAAAACTGTTTTTT. It encodes CASSKDSEKLFF.